Shown below are 25 T cell receptor beta chains from a single sample sequenced in a study of T cell clusters in autoimmune cytopenias. TRB was amplified by touch-down multiplex PCR, primer pools A and B combined. Reprocessing the multiplex PCR reads, TCRdb reports a single entry for every CDR3 protein and omits DNA. Seen in this sample are some 1,800 distinct CDR3 sequences; the ten most common clones hold less than 8%. TRB amplification used approximately 0.25 ug of peripheral blood genomic DNA. Sequences were obtained from peripheral blood. Receptor source: a human donor with an autoimmune cytopenia or autoimmune hepatitis (not recorded which).

J is TRBJ2-1 and V is TRBV20-1; TCRdb gives TRBD2 as the D gene, but with no DNA this cannot be confirmed. This CDR3 has 14 amino acids. Germline lookup yields CDR1 DFQATT and CDR2 SNEGSKA (reference sequence). CDR3 in amino acids: CSARTSGGAGVQFF.

This clonotype is deemed large by its frequency. The V gene is TRBV29-1, the J gene TRBJ2-5; TCRdb returns TRBD2, unconfirmable since there is no DNA. The CDR3 is 15 amino acids. The germline V gene encodes CDR1 SQVTM and CDR2 ANQGSEA. The CDR3 region is CSVGPSEMYQETQYF. Full variable domain (rest looked up from reference TRBV29-1 and TRBJ2-5): SAVISQKPSRDICQRGTSLTIQCQVDSQVTMMFWYRQQPGQSLTLIATANQGSEATYESGFVIDKFPISRPNLTFSTLTVSNMSPEDSSIYLCSVGPSEMYQETQYFGPGTRLLVL.

Considering frequency, this clonotype is medium-sized. The chain links TRBV10-3 to TRBJ2-7; there is no DNA to check the TCRdb D call of TRBD2. CDR3 length: 15 residues. Germline CDR1 and CDR2: ENHRY and SYGVKD. The CDR3: CAISDPGLASYEQYF.

This clonotype is called medium-sized (0.01 to 0.1%) based on its frequency. The gene calls are TRBV5-6 and TRBJ1-1; absent DNA, TCRdb's TRBD1 call cannot be checked. The CDR3 totals 14 residues. From germline, CDR1 is SGHDT and CDR2 YYEEEE. The chain's CDR3 is CASSPRPPGAEAFF.

This clonotype shows up as large by frequency. The rearrangement joins TRBV29-1 to TRBJ2-2; TCRdb indicates TRBD2, and absent DNA this call remains unverified. The CDR3 has 16 residues. Germline V gene lookup returns CDR1 SQVTM and CDR2 ANQGSEA. CDR3 sequence: CSVGLAGGPNTGELFF.

This clonotype shows up as medium-sized by frequency. The gene calls are TRBV20-1 and TRBJ1-2. The CDR3 has 14 amino acids. Germline V gives CDR1 DFQATT, CDR2 SNEGSKA (reference sequence). Here the CDR3 reads CSARGQGILYGYTF.

This clonotype is classed as medium-sized (0.01 to 0.1%) by frequency. The chain couples TRBV6-1 to TRBJ2-1; without DNA, the TCRdb call of TRBD1 cannot be checked. CDR3 length equals 13 residues. Looked up from germline, CDR1 is MNHNS and CDR2 is SASEGT. The CDR3: CASGRDKGNEQFF.

This clonotype is large by frequency. The chain carries TRBV29-1 and TRBJ2-2. The CDR3 totals 14 residues. Germline V gene lookup returns CDR1 SQVTM and CDR2 ANQGSEA. The CDR3 region is CSVPGTANTGELFF.

This clonotype counts as medium-sized (0.01 to 0.1%) by frequency. The CDR3 sequence is CASSYNLGQGYTGELFF. The chain carries TRBV6-2 or TRBV6-3 and TRBJ2-2; with no DNA, the TCRdb D assignment of TRBD1 cannot be verified. The CDR3 contains 17 residues. Germline values: CDR1 MNHEY, CDR2 SVGEGT.

By frequency, this clonotype registers large. This chain connects TRBV29-1 to TRBJ2-1; TCRdb's D gene call, TRBD1, goes unchecked for lack of DNA. This CDR3 region has 15 residues. Germline V gives CDR1 SQVTM, CDR2 ANQGSEA. The CDR3 here is CSVLTRDRGYNEQFF.

J is TRBJ2-1 and V is TRBV29-1; without DNA, the TCRdb call of TRBD1 cannot be checked. The germline V gene encodes CDR1 SQVTM and CDR2 ANQGSEA. This CDR3 is 15 amino acids long. CDR3 region: CSVETPDRGYNEQFF.

In terms of frequency, this clonotype is medium-sized. The rearrangement joins TRBV19 to TRBJ2-7; TCRdb lists TRBD1, though no DNA is available to test this call. CDR1 LNHDA and CDR2 SQIVND come from the germline V gene (reference sequence). The CDR3 runs to 12 residues. CDR3 sequence reads: CASKGGLYEQYF.

The chain combines TRBV28 with TRBJ1-1. This CDR3 has 14 residues. Germline V gene data show CDR1 as MDHEN and CDR2 as SYDVKM. The chain's CDR3 is CASSFFRQGNEAFF.

Measured by frequency, this clonotype is medium-sized. The chain recombines TRBV29-1 with TRBJ1-3; TCRdb picks TRBD1, but there is no DNA to check that call. From germline, CDR1 is SQVTM and CDR2 ANQGSEA. This CDR3 spans 16 amino acids. The CDR3 loop reads CSVGKGQLLSGNTIYF.

Frequency places this clonotype as medium-sized. This chain connects TRBV19 to TRBJ2-7. This CDR3 comprises 12 residues. Germline assignment: CDR1 LNHDA and CDR2 SQIVND (reference sequence). CDR3 residues: CASRQDSTEQYF. The variable domain in full, with the rest retrieved from reference TRBV19 and TRBJ2-7, is DGGITQSPKYLFRKEGQNVTLSCEQNLNHDAMYWYRQDPGQGLRLIYYSQIVNDFQKGDIAEGYSVSREKKESFPLTVTSAQKNPTAFYLCASRQDSTEQYFGPGTRLTVT.

This clonotype is labeled large based on frequency. The V call is TRBV6-5, the J call TRBJ2-5; with no DNA, the TCRdb D assignment of TRBD1 cannot be verified. The CDR3 is 15 amino acids. In germline, CDR1 is MNHEY, CDR2 SVGAGI. The CDR3 sequence: CASSYASGTGETQYF.

CDR3 amino acids: CSARGLMHTSYEQYF. The V gene is TRBV20-1, the J gene TRBJ2-7. The CDR3 extends over 15 amino acids. The V gene's germline CDR1 is DFQATT and CDR2 SNEGSKA (reference sequence).

Judged by frequency, this clonotype is medium-sized. V and J are TRBV4-3 and TRBJ2-7; TCRdb gives TRBD1 as the D gene, but with no DNA this cannot be confirmed. CDR3 length: 15 residues. Germline V CDR1 and CDR2: LGHNA, YSLEER. The CDR3 loop reads CASSQDQATGYEQYF.

V is TRBV20-1 and J is TRBJ2-7; TCRdb proposes TRBD1, but this gene call is untestable without DNA. This CDR3 has 18 residues. Germline lookup yields CDR1 DFQATT and CDR2 SNEGSKA (reference sequence). CDR3 sequence reads: CSARLVGQPERNPYEQYF.

Its frequency marks this clonotype as medium-sized. This sequence joins TRBV6-1 and TRBJ2-5; TCRdb gives TRBD2 as the D gene, but with no DNA this cannot be confirmed. The germline gives CDR1 MNHNS, CDR2 SASEGT. The CDR3 loop spans 15 amino acids. The CDR3 protein is CASRSGPQSGETQYF.

Measured by frequency, this clonotype is medium-sized (0.01 to 0.1%). The V gene is TRBV5-5, the J gene TRBJ2-7. From germline, CDR1 is SGHKS and CDR2 YYEKEE (reference sequence). The CDR3 has 13 residues. CDR3 residues: CASSLQGSYEQYF.

This clonotype counts as medium-sized (0.01 to 0.1%) by frequency. The rearrangement uses TRBV18 and TRBJ1-6; TCRdb's D gene call, TRBD1, goes unchecked for lack of DNA. CDR3 length: 16 residues. CDR1 and CDR2 (germline): KGHSH, LQKENI. Here the CDR3 reads CASSPSGTGNNSPLHF.

This clonotype is called medium-sized based on its frequency. This rearrangement joins TRBV6-2 or TRBV6-3 to TRBJ2-2; the TCRdb call, TRBD2, lacks DNA for checking. From germline, CDR1 is MNHEY and CDR2 SVGEGT. This CDR3 has 16 residues. Here the CDR3 reads CASRGASGDYTGELFF.

Judged by frequency, this clonotype is medium-sized. The rearrangement links TRBV5-4 to TRBJ2-1; TCRdb outputs TRBD2, but without DNA this stays unchecked. Germline V gene sequence: CDR1 SGHNT, CDR2 YYREEE (reference sequence). The CDR3 loop spans 16 amino acids. The chain's CDR3 is CASSLAGLSSYNEQFF.

This clonotype shows up as medium-sized by frequency. The rearrangement uses TRBV20-1 and TRBJ1-2; TCRdb returns TRBD1, unconfirmable since there is no DNA. Germline V CDR1 and CDR2: DFQATT, SNEGSKA (reference sequence). The CDR3 spans 13 residues. The CDR3 protein is CSATSGINYGYTF.